The 21 T cell receptor beta chains listed next were all sequenced from one sample in a study of cytomegalovirus exposure and HLA in healthy donors. Method: immunoSEQ multiplex PCR; TCRdb's copy keeps in-frame clones and lacks some. The repertoire holds 200,000 or so clones, with 88% as singletons. The sample was PBMCs. These receptors were obtained from a woman aged 18-29 years in good health and CMV-seronegative.

Only one count was recorded for this clone. The V call is TRBV5-6, the J call TRBJ2-5, with 7 bases lining up with TRBD1. Losses at the gene ends were 0 bases for V and 5 bases for J; bases not matched to a gene: 4. Germline loops: CDR1 SGHDT, CDR2 YYEEEE. CDR3 size: 14 residues. CDR3 amino acids: CASSLDSTGETQYF. The CDR3 coding sequence is TGTGCCAGCAGCTTGGACTCGACAGGGGAGACCCAGTACTTC.

This chain connects TRBV6-4 to TRBJ1-2, with D uncertain. Germline lookup yields CDR1 MRHNA and CDR2 SNTAGT. The CDR3 has 11 residues. V lost 4 bases to trimming and J lost 8 bases, with 8 bases between them. This CDR3 reads CASSGPGGYTF. The CDR3 region has the DNA TGTGCCAGCAGTGGCCCTGGCGGCTACACCTTC.

The chain carries TRBV11-1 and TRBJ2-3; 9 bases fit TRBD2. Germline CDR1 SGHAT, CDR2 FQDESV (reference sequence). The CDR3 consists of 14 residues. V was pared by 2 bases and J by 3 bases, with 0 bases of the junction left unmatched. CDR3 sequence: CASSLSGRTDTQYF. The DNA for the CDR3 is TGTGCCAGCAGCTTAAGCGGGAGGACAGATACGCAGTATTTT.

On this clone: The same CDR3 is also encoded by other DNA sequences in this sample. This chain joins TRBV6-1 and TRBJ1-5; 10 nucleotides line up with TRBD1. V shed 3 bases and J 2 bases; nucleotides not matched to a gene: 4. This CDR3 has 16 amino acids. From germline, CDR1 is MNHNS and CDR2 SASEGT. Here the CDR3 DNA reads TGTGCCAGCAGTGAGCGGACAGGGGGAGGCAATCAGCCCCAGCATTTT. Translating gives CASSERTGGGNQPQHF.

In this sample, this clone turned up once. V is TRBV27 and J is TRBJ2-2, with 7 bases matching TRBD2. Germline V gene sequence: CDR1 MNHEY, CDR2 SMNVEV (reference sequence). V lost 3 bases, J lost 2 bases, and 3 bases stayed unmatched. The CDR3 is made up of 15 amino acids. CDR3 sequence (DNA): TGTGCCAGCAGTTTTTTAGCGGGCAACACCGGGGAGCTGTTTTTT. It yields the protein CASSFLAGNTGELFF.

The chain recombines TRBV5-1 with TRBJ2-1; tentatively, D is TRBD2 (6 bases). V was cut by 0 bases and J by 10 bases, with 11 bases left in between. The length of the CDR3 is 13 residues. CDR1 and CDR2 (germline): SGHRS, YFSETQ. CDR3 amino acids: CASSLGDSDEQFF. The CDR3 nucleotides read TGCGCCAGCAGCTTGGGGGACTCGGACGAGCAGTTCTTC.

V usage is TRBV19 and J usage is TRBJ2-1; D is perhaps TRBD2 (5 bases). The CDR3 sequence is 17 residues long. Germline CDR1 and CDR2: LNHDA and SQIVND (reference sequence). The V and J ends lost 0 bases and 3 bases respectively, with 15 bases between them. The CDR3 protein is CASSIDFMSGGYNEQFF. CDR3 bases: TGTGCCAGTAGTATAGATTTTATGTCCGGAGGCTACAATGAGCAGTTCTTC.

This clone has only a few counts. The CDR3 protein is CASSMRQGMAYEQYF. CDR3 DNA: TGTGCCAGTAGTATGAGACAGGGTATGGCCTACGAGCAGTACTTC. The chain combines TRBV19 with TRBJ2-7; TRBD1 aligns across 7 bases. Losses at the gene ends were 3 bases for V and 2 bases for J; bases not matched to a gene: 7. The CDR3 loop spans 15 amino acids. CDR1 and CDR2 from the germline V gene are LNHDA and SQIVND (reference sequence).

The rearrangement uses TRBV5-1 and TRBJ2-5, with a possible D match to TRBD1 (5 bases). Between the trimmed V and J ends, which lost 0 bases and 2 bases, there was a span of 11 bases. Looked up from germline, CDR1 is SGHRS and CDR2 is YFSETQ. The CDR3 has 15 residues. The CDR3 loop is CASSLEGAGQETQYF. In DNA form, the CDR3 reads TGCGCCAGCAGCTTGGAAGGGGCAGGGCAAGAGACCCAGTACTTC.

The chain employs TRBV5-1 and TRBJ2-1; D call uncertain. The length of the CDR3 is 12 residues. The ends were cut back, 4 bases at V and 9 bases at J, with 11 bases in the middle. Germline V gene data show CDR1 as SGHRS and CDR2 as YFSETQ. The CDR3 nucleotides read TGCGCCAGCAGCCGCGGTCATACTGAGCAGTTCTTC. This gives the protein CASSRGHTEQFF. Full variable domain (rest looked up from reference TRBV5-1 and TRBJ2-1): KAGVTQTPRYLIKTRGQQVTLSCSPISGHRSVSWYQQTPGQGLQFLFEYFSETQRNKGNFPGRFSGRQFSNSRSEMNVSTLELGDSALYLCASSRGHTEQFFGPGTRLTVL.

The chain has TRBV9 and TRBJ2-2, with a possible D match to TRBD2 (6 bases). Per the germline V gene, CDR1 is SGDLS and CDR2 is YYNGEE. V was shortened by 0 bases and J by 5 bases, with 11 bases between the two germline ends. The CDR3 loop spans 15 amino acids. DNA for the CDR3: TGTGCCAGCAGCGTAGGACGGGAGAGTACCGGGGAGCTGTTTTTT. Translated, it gives CASSVGRESTGELFF.

This clone appeared a single time. The junction shows a germline mismatch at one end, possibly a read error. The chain employs TRBV5-4 and TRBJ2-1; 7 bases agree with TRBD2. Germline assignment: CDR1 SGHNT and CDR2 YYREEE (reference sequence). This CDR3 has 16 amino acids. This CDR3 is CASIGPGGELYYEQFF. CDR3 in DNA: TGTGCCAGCATAGGCCCTGGGGGGGAGCTCTACTATGAGCAGTTCTTC.

CDR3 loop: CASSSSGGGTDTQYF. The CDR3 region has the DNA TGTGCCAGCAGCTCGTCAGGCGGGGGGACAGATACGCAGTATTTT. The rearrangement links TRBV7-3 to TRBJ2-3; 8 bases agree with TRBD2. CDR1 and CDR2 (germline): SGHTA, FQGTGA. The CDR3 is 15 residues long. V was pared by 4 bases and J by 3 bases, with 6 bases of the junction left unmatched.

This clone was counted a few times. The DNA for the CDR3 is TGTGCCAGCAGGGCAGGGGGCACTCAGCCCCAGCATTTT. Translating gives CASRAGGTQPQHF. The chain recombines TRBV27 with TRBJ1-5; 8 nucleotides agree with TRBD1. The J segment lost 6 bases and the V segment lost 6 bases, leaving 4 bases of the junction unmatched. This CDR3 is built from 13 residues. Germline assignment: CDR1 MNHEY and CDR2 SMNVEV (reference sequence).

The chain employs TRBV4-1 and TRBJ1-5, with TRBD1 matching 7 bases. Germline V lookup: CDR1 MGHRA, CDR2 YSYEKL. V trimming: 5 bases; J trimming: 3 bases; junction bases outside the gene matches: 4. The CDR3 covers 14 residues. The CDR3 is CASSRQGYNQPQHF. The CDR3 coding sequence is TGCGCCAGCAGCAGACAGGGTTACAATCAGCCCCAGCATTTT.

J is TRBJ2-1 and V is TRBV7-3; 11 bases are shared with TRBD2. The V gene end was trimmed by 1 base and the J gene end by 7 bases; junction bases not matched to a gene: 3. This CDR3 contains 15 residues. Looked up from germline, CDR1 is SGHTA and CDR2 is FQGTGA. The CDR3 DNA follows: TGTGCCAGCAGCTTAAGTAGCGGGAGGGCGAATGAGCAGTTCTTC. Translated: CASSLSSGRANEQFF.

The chain combines TRBV9 with TRBJ1-4; D gene ambiguous. Germline values: CDR1 SGDLS, CDR2 YYNGEE. V shed 4 bases and J shed 8 bases, with 21 bases lying between them. This CDR3 region has 16 residues. The CDR3 region is CASSPRTGSQGEKLFF. The CDR3 bases are TGTGCCAGCAGCCCCCGAACGGGAAGTCAAGGGGAAAAACTGTTTTTT.

This chain links TRBV7-8 with TRBJ2-3, with 10 bases matching TRBD2. This CDR3 contains 16 residues. Germline CDR1 reads SGHVS; CDR2 reads FQNEAQ. V was clipped by 6 bases and J by 1 base; unmatched bases: 7. CDR3 DNA: TGTGCCAGCAGTCAATGGACTAGCGGTCGCACAGATACGCAGTATTTT. Encoded protein: CASSQWTSGRTDTQYF.

The chain couples TRBV27 to TRBJ2-4, with D hard to call. CDR3 size: 12 residues. In germline, CDR1 is MNHEY, CDR2 SMNVEV (reference sequence). The germline V and J ends were trimmed by 7 bases and 4 bases, with 8 bases remaining between them. CDR3 bases: TGTGCCAGCAATTCAGAAAAAAACATTCAGTACTTC. It translates to CASNSEKNIQYF.

The J gene is TRBJ2-1, the V gene TRBV30; TRBD2 aligns across 9 bases. The V and J ends lost 2 bases and 2 bases, in that order; junction bases with no gene match: 16. Germline V gene sequence: CDR1 GTSNPN, CDR2 SVGIG (reference sequence). The CDR3 contains 19 residues. CDR3 DNA: TGTGCCTGGAGTAGGGGGTTGGGCGGGAGGGCTCGGGCCTACAATGAGCAGTTCTTC. Translated: CAWSRGLGGRARAYNEQFF.

The chain is built from TRBV15 and TRBJ2-1, with TRBD2 matching 11 bases. CDR1 LNHNV and CDR2 YYDKDF come from the germline V gene (reference sequence). Germline trimming cut 0 bases from V and 4 bases from J; bases unmatched to any gene: 11. The CDR3 runs 19 residues. The CDR3 bases are TGTGCCACCAGCAGAGATATTCTTTTTAGCGGGAGGGATTACAATGAGCAGTTCTTC. This encodes CATSRDILFSGRDYNEQFF.